Reported below is one T cell receptor beta chain. These data come from a study of blood T cell repertoires in COVID-19. Study-level information: Acute and convalescent COVID-19 specimens originated in the United States, Italy and Spain.

Trimming cost V 3 bases and J 8 bases; bases outside gene matches: 14. The CDR3 is 17 amino acids. Germline CDR1 and CDR2: MDHEN and SYDVKM. Sequencing was performed with immunoSEQ multiplex PCR; in TCRdb, only in-frame clones are kept and a portion is missing. The sample lists 130,000 to 150,000 clones; about 89% were seen once. The genes are TRBV28 and TRBJ1-2, with 11 bases fitting TRBD1. This receptor was obtained from a man older than 75 with acute or convalescent COVID-19. Sequencing was carried out using peripheral blood. DNA of the CDR3: TGTGCCAGCAGTTTCCCCATCGGACAGGGGGCGGCTCAAGGCTACACCTTC. Its protein is CASSFPIGQGAAQGYTF.